The 21 T cell receptor beta chains in this list originate from one sample, sequenced in a study of T-cell memory formation after mild COVID-19. MiXCR, run by TCRdb on the 5' RACE reads, gives a single entry per CDR3 protein. The table has 120,000 or so distinct CDR3 sequences, over 15% seen once. The specimen was PBMCs or a T cell subset sorted from them (not recorded which). The receptors here all came from a man between 18 and 29 years old who had mild COVID-19 (a few samples of this study predate the infection). Cell type and time point are not known.

The table lists this clonotype with a few counts. This chain connects TRBV30 to TRBJ2-3; 11 bases match TRBD2. Per the germline V gene, CDR1 is GTSNPN and CDR2 is SVGIG (reference sequence). V lost 6 bases to trimming and J lost 6 bases; unmatched junction nucleotides: 8. The CDR3 length is 14 residues. The CDR3 DNA sequence: TGTGCCTGCCGCATCACTAGCGGGGGCGATACGCAGTATTTT. This codes for CACRITSGGDTQYF.

The table lists this clonotype with a few counts. This chain uses TRBV7-3 with TRBJ1-1; D not certain. CDR1 and CDR2 (germline): SGHTA, FQGTGA. Trimming removed 2 bases from V and 7 bases from J, with 14 bases in between. The CDR3 consists of 14 residues. DNA of the CDR3: TGTGCCAGCAGCTTATATCCGGGAGGCGGTGAAGCTTTCTTT. Its protein is CASSLYPGGGEAFF.

This chain's CDR3 is CASSEWTREAFF. CDR3 bases: TGTGCCAGCAGCGAATGGACGCGGGAAGCTTTCTTT. J is TRBJ1-1 and V is TRBV6-1; D not certain. V lost 6 bases, J lost 8 bases, and 13 bases lay in between. Germline CDR1 MNHNS, CDR2 SASEGT. The CDR3 is 12 residues long.

This clonotype was counted between two and nine times. The chain couples TRBV29-1 to TRBJ2-2; possibly TRBD1 for D (5 bases). The CDR3 is 12 residues long. The V gene lost 6 bases and the J gene lost 6 bases, with 11 bases spanning the gap. Germline V gene lookup returns CDR1 SQVTM and CDR2 ANQGSEA. CDR3 loop: CSVTGAPGELFF. The CDR3 DNA follows: TGCAGCGTCACAGGTGCTCCCGGGGAGCTGTTTTTT.

This clonotype was counted ten times or more. V is TRBV3-1 and J is TRBJ2-3; D call uncertain. CDR1 is LGHDT, CDR2 YNNKEL, per germline (reference sequence). The CDR3 is made up of 13 amino acids. V was shortened by 9 bases and J by 4 bases, with 14 bases between the two germline ends. This CDR3 is CARGRPGADTQYF. CDR3 nucleotide sequence: TGTGCCAGAGGCCGCCCTGGGGCAGATACGCAGTATTTT.

This clonotype has ten or more counts. This chain connects TRBV11-2 to TRBJ2-1; D remains unclear. The CDR3 length is 15 residues. The germline CDR1 and CDR2 sequences are SGHAT and FQNNGV. Trimming left V 0 bases short and J 1 base short, with 7 bases between. The CDR3 spells CASSLELLSYNEQFF. The CDR3 DNA sequence: TGTGCCAGCAGCTTAGAGCTCCTGTCCTACAATGAGCAGTTCTTC. The whole variable domain, filled in from reference TRBV11-2 and TRBJ2-1, reads EAGVAQSPRYKIIEKRQSVAFWCNPISGHATLYWYQQILGQGPKLLIQFQNNGVVDDSQLPKDRFSAERLKGVDSTLKIQPAKLEDSAVYLCASSLELLSYNEQFFGPGTRLTVL.

This clonotype was seen more than once but under ten times. The chain couples TRBV5-1 to TRBJ2-2; 8 bases fit TRBD1. Germline loops: CDR1 SGHRS, CDR2 YFSETQ. V was clipped by 5 bases and J by 5 bases; unmatched bases: 5. The CDR3 is 14 residues long. CDR3 in DNA: TGCGCCAGCAGACGACAGGGGACTACCGGGGAGCTGTTTTTT. Translating it yields CASRRQGTTGELFF.

This clonotype was observed a few times. The chain couples TRBV13 to TRBJ2-7, with TRBD2 matching over 9 bases. V lost 5 bases, J lost 5 bases, and 10 bases stayed unmatched. Germline V gene sequence: CDR1 PRHDT, CDR2 FYEKMQ (reference sequence). This CDR3 comprises 15 residues. CDR3 amino acids: CASSRYGGGANEQYV. The CDR3 nucleotides read TGTGCCAGCAGCCGGTATGGCGGGGGGGCCAACGAGCAGTACGTC.

This CDR3 is CASSLGPPQGDTQYF. The CDR3 region has the DNA TGTGCCAGCAGCTTGGGACCGCCCCAGGGAGATACGCAGTATTTT. This chain connects TRBV5-6 to TRBJ2-3; D perhaps matches TRBD1 (5 bases). The CDR3 sequence is 15 residues long. V was cut by 0 bases and J by 5 bases, with 13 bases left in between. The germline gives CDR1 SGHDT, CDR2 YYEEEE.

The count of this clonotype is one. The V and J genes are TRBV5-1 and TRBJ2-7; possible D gene TRBD2, 5 bases. CDR3 length: 14 residues. V was shortened by 4 bases and J by 2 bases, with 13 bases between the two germline ends. Germline V gives CDR1 SGHRS, CDR2 YFSETQ. CDR3 nucleotides: TGCGCCAGCAGCGAAAGGACTCCGACCTACGAGCAGTACTTC. It yields the protein CASSERTPTYEQYF.

The chain couples TRBV6-5 to TRBJ1-2; unclear D gene. The CDR3 is made up of 15 amino acids. V lost 1 base, J lost 0 bases, and 9 bases lay in between. CDR1 MNHEY and CDR2 SVGAGI come from the germline V gene. The CDR3 DNA reads TGTGCCAGCAGTTACTGGGCAGACTCTAACTATGGCTACACCTTC. Translating gives CASSYWADSNYGYTF.

There are many counts of this clonotype. The chain is built from TRBV28 and TRBJ2-4; possibly TRBD1 or TRBD2 for D (5 bases each). From germline, CDR1 is MDHEN and CDR2 SYDVKM. Trimming shortened V by 8 bases and J by 0 bases, and 14 bases separated the two germline ends. This CDR3 spans 15 amino acids. The CDR3 DNA reads as TGTGCCAGCTCCCCCACAGGACTAGCCAAAAACATTCAGTACTTC. It translates to CASSPTGLAKNIQYF.

The genes are TRBV18 and TRBJ1-2; D is uncertain. Germline values: CDR1 KGHSH, CDR2 LQKENI. V lost 2 bases and J lost 2, with 9 bases in between. The CDR3 runs 14 residues. Written as DNA, the CDR3 is TGTGCCAGCTCACCAACGCCGGGGAACTATGGCTACACCTTC. This gives the protein CASSPTPGNYGYTF.

This rearrangement joins TRBV3-1 to TRBJ2-7, with unresolved D. Germline V gene sequence: CDR1 LGHDT, CDR2 YNNKEL (reference sequence). V shed 1 base and J shed 0 bases, with 7 bases lying between them. CDR3 length: 14 amino acids. CDR3 nucleotide sequence: TGTGCCAGCAGCCAAGTAACCAGCTCCTACGAGCAGTACTTC. Residues: CASSQVTSSYEQYF.

This clonotype has more than one count but fewer than ten. V usage is TRBV7-9 and J usage is TRBJ1-2; D is unresolved. CDR3 size: 15 residues. Deletions cut 3 bases from V and 4 bases from J, with 15 bases between. Per germline, CDR1 SEHNR and CDR2 FQNEAQ (reference sequence). CDR3 DNA: TGTGCCAGCAGCTTTGGAAGCTTGACGGTCTATGGCTACACCTTC. Protein sequence: CASSFGSLTVYGYTF. Based on the CDR3 plus reference TRBV7-9 and TRBJ1-2, the full variable domain is DTGVSQNPRHKITKRGQNVTFRCDPISEHNRLYWYRQTLGQGPEFLTYFQNEAQLEKSRLLSDRFSAERPKGSFSTLEIQRTEQGDSAMYLCASSFGSLTVYGYTFGSGTRLTVV.

The V call is TRBV24-1, the J call TRBJ2-2; 9 bases are shared with TRBD1. Germline lookup yields CDR1 KGHDR and CDR2 SFDVKD. Losses at the gene ends were 4 bases for V and 4 bases for J; bases not matched to a gene: 9. The CDR3 consists of 17 residues. This CDR3 reads CATSDPGQGRSTGELFF. The CDR3 nucleotides read TGTGCCACCAGTGACCCTGGACAGGGGAGAAGCACCGGGGAGCTGTTTTTT.

Only a few counts were recorded for this clonotype. V usage is TRBV29-1 and J usage is TRBJ1-6, with a tentative D call TRBD1 (5 bases). V lost 4 bases and J lost 7, with 11 bases in between. Germline V gene data show CDR1 as SQVTM and CDR2 as ANQGSEA. The CDR3 extends over 13 amino acids. This CDR3 is CSVGLGGNSPLHF. The CDR3, as DNA: TGCAGCGTTGGTTTGGGGGGAAATTCACCCCTCCACTTT.

The chain employs TRBV7-9 and TRBJ2-1; perhaps TRBD1 as D (5 bases). Trimming stripped 6 bases from V and 9 bases from J, with 15 bases between. Germline lookup yields CDR1 SEHNR and CDR2 FQNEAQ (reference sequence). This CDR3 is built from 13 residues. The CDR3 coding sequence is TGTGCCAGCAGAAGAGACAGCAACGGTGAGCAGTTCTTC. Translating it yields CASRRDSNGEQFF.

The rearrangement uses TRBV11-2 and TRBJ1-1, with a possible D match to TRBD1 (5 bases). Germline values: CDR1 SGHAT, CDR2 FQNNGV. CDR3 length equals 13 residues. Trimming pared 2 bases from V and 10 bases from J, leaving 14 bases between. DNA of the CDR3: TGTGCCAGCAGCTTAAGCGGGGGGAGCGGAGCTTTCTTT. Translation gives CASSLSGGSGAFF.

The chain is built from TRBV6-1 and TRBJ2-7, with a weak D call TRBD1 (5 bases). Germline V gene data show CDR1 as MNHNS and CDR2 as SASEGT. Trimming shortened V by 7 bases and J by 1 base, and 17 bases separated the two germline ends. There are 15 residues in the CDR3. The CDR3 loop reads CASMRTHDTSYEQYF. The DNA for the CDR3 is TGTGCCAGCATGAGGACACACGATACTTCCTACGAGCAGTACTTC.

The chain has TRBV7-2 and TRBJ1-1; D remains unclear. V gave up 6 bases and J gave up 1 base, with 9 bases separating them. This CDR3 is built from 13 residues. Germline CDR1 SGHTA, CDR2 FQGNSA. In DNA form, the CDR3 reads TGTGCCAGCAGTGCGGACGGGAACACTGAAGCTTTCTTT. Translating it yields CASSADGNTEAFF.